The 3 T cell receptor beta chains listed next were all sequenced from one sample in a study of blood T cell repertoires in COVID-19. Produced via immunoSEQ multiplex PCR; TCRdb's table is partial and in-frame only. The data show 70,000 to 75,000 clones, with approximately 88% seen just once and just over 5% held by the top ten. Sequencing was done on a sample of peripheral blood. These receptors were taken from a human donor in a cohort sampled during active COVID-19.

The chain links TRBV28 to TRBJ2-7; D may be TRBD1 (6 bases). Germline values: CDR1 MDHEN, CDR2 SYDVKM. Trimming stripped 10 bases from V and 6 bases from J, with 16 bases between. The CDR3 length is 12 residues. This CDR3 reads CATNRVNSEQYF. In nucleotides, the CDR3 is TGTGCCACAAACAGGGTTAATAGCGAGCAGTACTTC.

The chain links TRBV6-5 to TRBJ1-1; D might be TRBD1 (6 bases). Trimming removed 8 bases at V and 3 bases at J, with 19 bases between. The CDR3 sequence is 15 residues long. Looked up from germline, CDR1 is MNHEY and CDR2 is SVGAGI. The CDR3 loop is CASVRGGGVDTEAFF. For the CDR3, the DNA is TGTGCCAGCGTGCGCGGGGGCGGCGTTGACACTGAAGCTTTCTTT.

The chain has TRBV18 and TRBJ1-1, with a possible D match to TRBD1 (6 bases). Germline CDR1 reads KGHSH; CDR2 reads LQKENI. The CDR3 runs 16 residues. Trimming pared 6 bases from V and 0 bases from J, leaving 17 bases between. CDR3 loop: CASSLRDTGMNTEAFF. The CDR3 region has the DNA TGTGCCAGCTCCCTCAGGGACACGGGAATGAACACTGAAGCTTTCTTT.